These 15 T cell receptor beta chains originate from one sample sequenced in a study of patients and donors after allogeneic stem cell transplantation (dated by TCRdb to 2020 to 2021). The receptor library was made with RT-PCR. Sequencing was carried out with a NextSeq 550. TCRdb trimmed the raw reads at Q25, called clones with MiXCR and kept productive beta chains. Every entry covers one CDR3 protein and lists the most common genes and DNA from its rows. The sample profile shows 920,000 or so distinct CDR3 sequences; roughly 18% of them were found once. The ten biggest clones cover roughly 6.4% of the sample. Sequencing used blood, either unsorted or a sorted T cell fraction (not recorded which). These receptors all stem from a human donor who was either an allogeneic HSCT recipient or a stem cell or donor lymphocyte infusion donor (not recorded which). It is not recorded whose cells these are; they may come from a transplant donor.

This clonotype showed up just a few times. This CDR3 reads CASSSLAGGGWDTGELFF. The CDR3, as DNA: TGTGCCAGCAGCTCACTAGCGGGAGGAGGTTGGGACACCGGGGAGCTGTTTTTT. The chain carries TRBV5-6 and TRBJ2-2; 12 nucleotides align to TRBD2. The germline gives CDR1 SGHDT, CDR2 YYEEEE. V shed 3 bases, J shed 3 bases, and the junction held 9 bases outside the gene matches. The CDR3 has 18 amino acids.

The chain employs TRBV7-2 and TRBJ1-5; D may be TRBD1 (5 bases). Trimming removed 2 bases from V and 0 bases from J, with 8 bases in between. Germline lookup yields CDR1 SGHTA and CDR2 FQGNSA. The CDR3 extends over 15 amino acids. CDR3 sequence: CASSLTTVSNQPQHF. In nucleotides, the CDR3 is TGTGCCAGCAGCTTAACGACAGTTAGCAATCAGCCCCAGCATTTT.

The chain combines TRBV11-3 with TRBJ2-1; a possible D gene is TRBD2 (5 bases). This CDR3 is 13 amino acids long. The germline V and J ends were trimmed by 5 bases and 4 bases, with 9 bases remaining between them. Germline loops: CDR1 SGHNT, CDR2 YENEEA. DNA of the CDR3: TGTGCCAGCAGCATGACTATGTACAATGAGCAGTTCTTC. Amino acid sequence: CASSMTMYNEQFF.

The CDR3 spells CASSLGGQVNGYTF. For the CDR3, the DNA is TGCGCCAGCAGCTTGGGAGGGCAGGTTAATGGCTACACCTTC. This sequence joins TRBV5-1 and TRBJ1-2; D is unclear. Germline V gene lookup returns CDR1 SGHRS and CDR2 YFSETQ. This CDR3 is 14 amino acids long. Trimming left V 0 bases short and J 6 bases short, with 12 bases between.

In this sample, this clonotype turned up a few times. This chain links TRBV25-1 with TRBJ2-7; 8 bases map to TRBD1. J lost 5 bases, V lost 3 bases, and 3 bases had no gene match. The CDR3 contains 13 residues. From germline, CDR1 is MGHDK and CDR2 SYGVNS. In nucleotides, the CDR3 is TGTGCCAGCAGTGAGGAGACAGGGGACGAGCAGTACTTC. Translation: CASSEETGDEQYF.

This chain connects TRBV10-3 to TRBJ2-7; 10 nucleotides agree with TRBD2. The germline gives CDR1 ENHRY, CDR2 SYGVKD. The junction had 6 bases not matched to a gene; V was cut back by 0 bases and J by 4 bases. The CDR3 consists of 16 residues. The chain's CDR3 is CAISESKREGLYEQYF. DNA of the CDR3: TGTGCCATCAGTGAGTCGAAGCGGGAGGGCCTTTACGAGCAGTACTTC.

This clonotype has just a few counts. The V call is TRBV20-1, the J call TRBJ1-2; tentatively, D is TRBD1 (6 bases). The CDR3 covers 14 residues. Trimming cost V 0 bases and J 5 bases, with 13 bases left between them. In germline, CDR1 is DFQATT, CDR2 SNEGSKA (reference sequence). The CDR3 region is CSARDSRQGYGYTF. The CDR3 DNA sequence: TGCAGTGCTAGAGATAGCCGCCAGGGGTATGGCTACACCTTC.

This sequence joins TRBV5-1 and TRBJ2-7; possible D gene TRBD2, 6 bases. V dropped 3 bases and J dropped 0 bases, with 16 bases sitting between them. Looked up from germline, CDR1 is SGHRS and CDR2 is YFSETQ. CDR3 length: 16 amino acids. In DNA, the CDR3 is TGCGCCAGCAGCTCCTCGGGACTCGTTAGCTCCTACGAGCAGTACTTC. Translating gives CASSSSGLVSSYEQYF.

The chain employs TRBV5-1 and TRBJ2-5; 12 bases align to TRBD2. The CDR3 spans 16 residues. Germline V gene lookup returns CDR1 SGHRS and CDR2 YFSETQ. J lost 2 bases, V lost 7 bases, and 9 bases had no gene match. The CDR3 reads CASLPTLAGGQETQYF. Written as DNA, the CDR3 is TGCGCCAGCCTGCCCACACTAGCGGGAGGACAAGAGACCCAGTACTTC.

This chain joins TRBV12-3 or TRBV12-4 and TRBJ1-4; 10 nucleotides line up with TRBD1. With 5 bases clipped from V and 7 bases from J, the junction kept 4 bases outside the gene matches. The CDR3 extends over 14 amino acids. Here the CDR3 reads CASSGDRGGEKLFF. The CDR3, as DNA: TGTGCCAGCAGTGGGGACAGGGGTGGTGAAAAACTGTTTTTT.

The rearrangement uses TRBV9 and TRBJ1-2; 8 positions agree with TRBD1. The CDR3 contains 15 residues. Germline CDR1 reads SGDLS; CDR2 reads YYNGEE. The ends lost 3 bases at V and 3 bases at J; junction bases unmatched: 7. This CDR3 reads CASSAPDRVDYGYTF. In DNA, the CDR3 is TGTGCCAGCAGCGCCCCGGACAGGGTGGACTATGGCTACACCTTC.

This clonotype has ten or more counts. J is TRBJ2-7 and V is TRBV12-3 or TRBV12-4, with D unresolved. The length of the CDR3 is 13 residues. V lost 4 bases and J lost 0, with 7 bases in between. The CDR3 region has the DNA TGTGCCAGCAGTTGGGCCGGCTCCTACGAGCAGTACTTC. Encoded protein: CASSWAGSYEQYF.

This clonotype was observed a few times. The chain carries TRBV28 and TRBJ1-4; tentative D call: TRBD1 (6 bases). Trimming left V 5 bases short and J 5 bases short, with 27 bases between. Germline CDR1 MDHEN, CDR2 SYDVKM. This CDR3 contains 19 residues. CDR3 protein: CASSPPPITGLFFNEKLFF. The CDR3 bases are TGTGCCAGCAGTCCCCCACCCATCACAGGGTTATTCTTCAATGAAAAACTGTTTTTT. Variable domain in full (rest from reference TRBV28 and TRBJ1-4): DVKVTQSSRYLVKRTGEKVFLECVQDMDHENMFWYRQDPGLGLRLIYFSYDVKMKEKGDIPEGYSVSREKKERFSLILESASTNQTSMYLCASSPPPITGLFFNEKLFFGSGTQLSVL.

This clonotype was seen at least ten times. The chain joins TRBV12-3 or TRBV12-4 to TRBJ2-7; D unclear. The germline V and J ends were trimmed by 6 bases and 9 bases, with 15 bases remaining between them. The CDR3 runs 12 residues. The CDR3 DNA reads TGTGCCAGCAGACGCCACGACGGACCGCAGTACTTC. This translates into CASRRHDGPQYF.

This clonotype was detected many times. The chain has TRBV20-1 and TRBJ2-5; 10 bases fit TRBD2. J was trimmed by 2 bases and V by 3 bases; bases with no gene match: 9. Germline lookup yields CDR1 DFQATT and CDR2 SNEGSKA (reference sequence). The CDR3 runs to 16 residues. CDR3 sequence (DNA): TGCAGTGCTAGTATCCCTGGACTAGCGGCACAAGAGACCCAGTACTTC. This encodes CSASIPGLAAQETQYF.